This T cell receptor beta chain was recovered during a study of control samples from healthy donors and cancer patients. Per the germline V gene, CDR1 is KGHSH and CDR2 is LQKENI. This CDR3 spans 14 amino acids. The V gene lost 0 bases and the J gene lost 2 bases, with 6 bases spanning the gap. Sequenced by immunoSEQ multiplex PCR; TCRdb stores in-frame clones only, minus some. The table records 250,000 to 300,000 clones, roughly 82% of them present only once. The chain combines TRBV18 with TRBJ2-3, with TRBD1 as a possible D gene (6 bases). This receptor was obtained from a woman in her fifties or sixties with lung cancer. The specimen sequenced was PBMCs. Here the CDR3 DNA reads TGTGCCAGCTCACCACCGGGGGCCACAGATACGCAGTATTTT. Translated, it gives CASSPPGATDTQYF.